The source of this T cell receptor beta chain is a study of blood T cell repertoires in COVID-19. Some clones are missing from TCRdb's copy, which holds only in-frame ones; the method was immunoSEQ multiplex PCR. The profile shows 95,000 to 150,000 clones, around four fifths of them singletons. The CDR3 is 13 amino acids. V lost 8 bases to trimming and J lost 6 bases; unmatched junction nucleotides: 11. In germline, CDR1 is SGHNT, CDR2 YYREEE (reference sequence). The chain carries TRBV5-4 and TRBJ2-7, with TRBD1 matching 7 bases. The sample taken for sequencing was peripheral blood. The sequence was obtained from a man at least 80 years old with active or convalescent COVID-19. This chain's CDR3 is CASRNRGQGEQYF. CDR3 DNA: TGTGCCAGTAGGAACAGGGGACAAGGCGAGCAGTACTTC. The full variable domain, with the rest looked up from reference TRBV5-4 and TRBJ2-7, is ETGVTQSPTHLIKTRGQQVTLRCSSQSGHNTVSWYQQALGQGPQFIFQYYREEENGRGNFPPRFSGLQFPNYSSELNVNALELDDSALYLCASRNRGQGEQYFGPGTRLTVT.